These 24 T cell receptor beta chains were all obtained from the same sample, sequenced in a study of shared clonotypes between healthy human individuals. Repertoires were generated with immunoSEQ multiplex PCR, while TCRdb's copy carries only in-frame clones and drops some. Found here are 530,000 or so clones, over 60% of them singletons; the top ten hold under 15%. The sample comprised PBMCs. The receptors stem from a middle-aged woman in good health. Some clones in this sample may be carry-over from other donors' samples.

The V and J genes are TRBV10-1 and TRBJ2-1; the match to TRBD2 covers 8 bases. Germline-derived CDR1 and CDR2 are WNHNN and SYGVQD (reference sequence). The CDR3 spans 14 residues. V was clipped by 7 bases and J by 9 bases; unmatched bases: 11. CDR3 sequence: CASTIQREYGEQFF. The CDR3 nucleotides read TGCGCCAGCACAATCCAGCGGGAGTATGGTGAGCAGTTCTTC.

The chain couples TRBV7-2 to TRBJ2-1; 10 bases align to TRBD2. V trimming: 3 bases; J trimming: 7 bases; junction bases outside the gene matches: 6. CDR3 length: 15 residues. CDR1 and CDR2 (germline): SGHTA, FQGNSA. The CDR3 reads CASSLASGSWNEQFF. DNA for the CDR3: TGTGCCAGCAGCTTGGCTAGCGGGAGTTGGAATGAGCAGTTCTTC.

V usage is TRBV27 and J usage is TRBJ2-7, with D perhaps matching TRBD2 (6 bases). The CDR3 sequence is 16 residues long. Germline V gene lookup returns CDR1 MNHEY and CDR2 SMNVEV (reference sequence). The germline V and J ends were trimmed by 0 bases and 3 bases, with 15 bases remaining between them. In DNA, the CDR3 is TGTGCCAGCAGTTTATCCCATCTTGCGGGGCGCTACGAGCAGTACTTC. It is translated as CASSLSHLAGRYEQYF.

The gene calls are TRBV5-1 and TRBJ2-7; 9 bases match TRBD2. V lost 5 bases, J lost 3 bases, and 6 bases stayed unmatched. CDR3 length equals 14 residues. CDR1 SGHRS and CDR2 YFSETQ come from the germline V gene. CDR3 DNA: TGCGCCAGCAGAGAGACTAGCGGATTCTACGAGCAGTACTTC. Protein product: CASRETSGFYEQYF.

Notes on this clone: The conserved final phenylalanine or tryptophan is absent from the CDR3, which likely points to a read error. The DNA is left out, because the CDR3 cannot be placed on it with certainty; the CDR3 is given as TCRdb lists it. V gene TRBV29-1 combines with J gene TRBJ1-2. The CDR3 spans 11 amino acids, including both terminal residues. Germline CDR1 reads SQVTM; CDR2 reads ANQGSEA. The CDR3 spells CSEYSNYGYTS.

The gene calls are TRBV11-2 and TRBJ2-3, with D possibly being TRBD1 or TRBD2 (6 bases each). The CDR3 consists of 16 residues. Germline lookup yields CDR1 SGHAT and CDR2 FQNNGV. Trimming cost V 5 bases and J 0 bases, with 15 bases left between them. The CDR3 reads CASSKGGGYSTDTQYF. The CDR3 nucleotides are TGTGCCAGCAGCAAAGGAGGGGGATACAGCACAGATACGCAGTATTTT. Full variable domain (rest looked up from reference TRBV11-2 and TRBJ2-3): EAGVAQSPRYKIIEKRQSVAFWCNPISGHATLYWYQQILGQGPKLLIQFQNNGVVDDSQLPKDRFSAERLKGVDSTLKIQPAKLEDSAVYLCASSKGGGYSTDTQYFGPGTRLTVL.

This rearrangement joins TRBV4-1 to TRBJ1-4; D is unclear. This CDR3 spans 16 amino acids. The germline V gene has CDR1 MGHRA and CDR2 YSYEKL. Between the trimmed V and J ends, which lost 0 bases and 5 bases, there was a span of 13 bases. CDR3 loop: CASSQDEVVGNEKLFF. The CDR3 DNA reads TGCGCCAGCAGCCAAGATGAAGTTGTAGGGAATGAAAAACTGTTTTTT.

Regarding this clone: The sample carries other DNA sequences with the same CDR3. V and J are TRBV5-6 and TRBJ2-7; the D gene is possibly TRBD2 (5 bases). This CDR3 is 11 amino acids long. Trimming cost V 1 base and J 10 bases, with 9 bases left between them. Germline-derived CDR1 and CDR2 are SGHDT and YYEEEE. The chain's CDR3 is CASSLLGEQYF. In DNA form, the CDR3 reads TGTGCCAGCAGCTTGCTGGGAGAACAGTACTTC. The full variable domain, with the rest looked up from reference TRBV5-6 and TRBJ2-7, is DAGVTQSPTHLIKTRGQQVTLRCSPKSGHDTVSWYQQALGQGPQFIFQYYEEEERQRGNFPDRFSGHQFPNYSSELNVNALLLGDSALYLCASSLLGEQYFGPGTRLTVT.

This clone has a single count. A read error may account for a junction end that differs from germline. The V gene is TRBV9, the J gene TRBJ1-4; perhaps TRBD1 as D (5 bases). There are 14 residues in the CDR3. Germline-derived CDR1 and CDR2 are SGDLS and YYNGEE. CDR3 coding DNA: TGTGCCAGCAACGTAGCTGGGGGGAGAGAAAAACTGTTTTTT. The encoded protein is CASNVAGGREKLFF.

This clone appeared once. This chain joins TRBV19 and TRBJ1-2; TRBD1 aligns across 9 bases. Trimming at V came to 6 bases and at J to 4 bases, leaving 9 bases not matched to a gene. This CDR3 comprises 15 residues. Germline CDR1 reads LNHDA; CDR2 reads SQIVND (reference sequence). The CDR3 loop reads CASSSQGAPGYGYTF. The DNA for the CDR3 is TGTGCCAGTAGCTCACAGGGGGCCCCTGGCTATGGCTACACCTTC.

This chain joins TRBV18 and TRBJ1-1; D might be TRBD1 (6 bases). The CDR3 extends over 16 amino acids. Germline V gene data show CDR1 as KGHSH and CDR2 as LQKENI. V was cut by 1 base and J by 1 base, with 13 bases left in between. This CDR3 is CASSPQGHLTNTEAFF. The CDR3 bases are TGTGCCAGCTCACCACAGGGACATCTCACGAACACTGAAGCTTTCTTT.

This chain links TRBV7-9 with TRBJ2-3; 8 nucleotides line up with TRBD2. The trim removed 5 bases at V and 2 bases at J, leaving 12 bases unmatched. This CDR3 is 17 amino acids long. The germline gives CDR1 SEHNR, CDR2 FQNEAQ (reference sequence). CDR3 coding DNA: TGTGCCAGCAGCCAACCCCTAGCGGGTCACCTCACAGATACGCAGTATTTT. Protein: CASSQPLAGHLTDTQYF.

This clone occurred once. This chain uses TRBV9 with TRBJ2-7; the D gene is possibly TRBD2 (5 bases). There are 13 residues in the CDR3. Trimming removed 4 bases from V and 2 bases from J, with 10 bases in between. In germline, CDR1 is SGDLS, CDR2 YYNGEE. In DNA, the CDR3 is TGTGCCAGCAGCCCTCCCGGGGCCTACGAGCAGTACTTC. It specifies CASSPPGAYEQYF.

The V gene is TRBV5-8, the J gene TRBJ2-1; TRBD2 might be the D (6 bases). This CDR3 spans 16 amino acids. Germline V CDR1 and CDR2: SGHTS, YDEGEE. V shed 4 bases and J shed 4 bases, with 18 bases lying between them. As DNA, the CDR3 is TGTGCCAGCAGCCGAACACCGGGGAGGTTATACAATGAGCAGTTCTTC. Amino acid sequence: CASSRTPGRLYNEQFF.

This chain joins TRBV7-9 and TRBJ1-1; TRBD1 is a possible D gene (6 bases). CDR3 length: 15 amino acids. The V end was cut by 8 bases, the J end by 4 bases, with 20 bases between. CDR1 SEHNR and CDR2 FQNEAQ come from the germline V gene (reference sequence). DNA of the CDR3: TGTGCCAGCCTCGTGGGGGCAGAGGCCGTCACTGAAGCTTTCTTT. It translates to CASLVGAEAVTEAFF.

This clone was detected only once. The J gene is TRBJ2-7, the V gene TRBV19; possibly TRBD1 for D (5 bases). Germline V gene data show CDR1 as LNHDA and CDR2 as SQIVND (reference sequence). There are 16 residues in the CDR3. V gave up 1 base and J gave up 3 bases, with 16 bases separating them. CDR3 DNA sequence: TGTGCCAGTAGTATAGGGGTTACAGGTAGTGTCTACGAGCAGTACTTC. It specifies CASSIGVTGSVYEQYF.

Regarding this clone: Other nucleotide sequences in the sample specify the same CDR3. V gene TRBV18 combines with J gene TRBJ2-2; D may match TRBD1 or TRBD2 (6 bases each). The germline V gene has CDR1 KGHSH and CDR2 LQKENI. The CDR3 runs to 16 residues. Trimming pared 2 bases from V and 0 bases from J, leaving 10 bases between. In DNA form, the CDR3 reads TGTGCCAGCTCACCATTGGGGGGCGCGAACACCGGGGAGCTGTTTTTT. It translates to CASSPLGGANTGELFF.

This clone was recorded at least ten times. Other DNA variants within this sample encode the same CDR3. CDR3: CASSDNGQHTDTQYF. The CDR3 nucleotides read TGTGCCAGCAGTGATAATGGACAGCACACAGATACGCAGTATTTT. V is TRBV6-1 and J is TRBJ2-3; D possibly corresponds to TRBD1 (6 bases). The V gene's germline CDR1 is MNHNS and CDR2 SASEGT. This CDR3 is built from 15 residues. The V end was cut by 3 bases, the J end by 2 bases, with 12 bases between.

The chain links TRBV7-9 to TRBJ2-7, with TRBD1 matching over 10 bases. Per the germline V gene, CDR1 is SEHNR and CDR2 is FQNEAQ (reference sequence). There are 15 residues in the CDR3. Trimming at V came to 6 bases and at J to 4 bases, leaving 9 bases not matched to a gene. As DNA, the CDR3 is TGTGCCAGCAGGGCCCCGGGACAGGGGTCGTACGAGCAGTACTTC. Its translation is CASRAPGQGSYEQYF.

Details on this clone: Since a much larger clone is just one base distant, this may be a read error. The gene calls are TRBV28 and TRBJ2-2; 11 positions match TRBD2. The CDR3 length is 15 residues. Per germline, CDR1 MDHEN and CDR2 SYDVKM. The CDR3 region has the DNA TGTGCCAGCGTATCCCTAGCGGGAGGAACCGGGGAGCCGTTTTTT. The encoded protein is CASVSLAGGTGEPFF. The full variable domain, in which reference TRBV28 and TRBJ2-2 provide the parts outside the CDR3, is DVKVTQSSRYLVKRTGEKVFLECVQDMDHENMFWYRQDPGLGLRLIYFSYDVKMKEKGDIPEGYSVSREKKERFSLILESASTNQTSMYLCASVSLAGGTGEPFFGEGSRLTVL.

The chain couples TRBV27 to TRBJ1-4; no firm D call. The germline V and J ends were trimmed by 4 bases and 4 bases, with 10 bases remaining between them. Germline V gives CDR1 MNHEY, CDR2 SMNVEV (reference sequence). This CDR3 is 14 amino acids long. CDR3 amino acids: CASSSKGGNEKLFF. The DNA for the CDR3 is TGTGCCAGCAGTTCGAAGGGTGGTAATGAAAAACTGTTTTTT.

The table lists this clone with many counts. This rearrangement joins TRBV7-3 to TRBJ2-7; TRBD2 agrees at 11 bases. CDR1 and CDR2 from the germline V gene are SGHTA and FQGTGA. The trim removed 0 bases at V and 2 bases at J, leaving 9 bases unmatched. The CDR3 has 18 amino acids. The CDR3 sequence: CASSLTSSGRSSPYEQYF. The CDR3 region has the DNA TGTGCCAGCAGCTTAACCTCTAGCGGGAGGAGTAGCCCCTACGAGCAGTACTTC.

The V gene is TRBV19, the J gene TRBJ2-1; D call uncertain. The V gene lost 4 bases and the J gene lost 3 bases, with 7 bases spanning the gap. Germline CDR1 LNHDA, CDR2 SQIVND (reference sequence). The CDR3 is 13 residues long. The DNA for the CDR3 is TGTGCCAGTAGTACGGACCTCTACAATGAGCAGTTCTTC. This translates into CASSTDLYNEQFF.

V is TRBV7-8 and J is TRBJ2-3; D gene ambiguous. V lost 7 bases to trimming and J lost 4 bases, with 27 bases between them. The CDR3 has 18 residues. The V gene's germline CDR1 is SGHVS and CDR2 FQNEAQ. In DNA form, the CDR3 reads TGTGCCAGCACCACTCCGCCGGCGGCTACCCTTCTGGCAGATACGCAGTATTTT. It codes for CASTTPPAATLLADTQYF.